This T cell receptor beta chain was recorded in a study of T cell changes during pregnancy in multiple sclerosis. Here immunoSEQ multiplex PCR was the method, and the copy in TCRdb shows in-frame clones only, minus some. The repertoire holds about 20,000 clones, with about 90% as singletons. Germline CDR1 is SGHRS and CDR2 is YFSETQ. The CDR3 is 16 residues long. Trimming stripped 2 bases from V and 0 bases from J, with 12 bases between. Specimen: CD4+ T cells from peripheral blood mononuclear cells, collected in the third trimester of pregnancy. The chain carries TRBV5-1 and TRBJ2-4; D ambiguous. This clonotype was obtained from a female donor in good health, enrolled as a control in a pregnancy study. In nucleotides, the CDR3 is TGCGCCAGCAGCTTTGGTGTCACGAGAGCCAAAAACATTCAGTACTTC. Residues: CASSFGVTRAKNIQYF.